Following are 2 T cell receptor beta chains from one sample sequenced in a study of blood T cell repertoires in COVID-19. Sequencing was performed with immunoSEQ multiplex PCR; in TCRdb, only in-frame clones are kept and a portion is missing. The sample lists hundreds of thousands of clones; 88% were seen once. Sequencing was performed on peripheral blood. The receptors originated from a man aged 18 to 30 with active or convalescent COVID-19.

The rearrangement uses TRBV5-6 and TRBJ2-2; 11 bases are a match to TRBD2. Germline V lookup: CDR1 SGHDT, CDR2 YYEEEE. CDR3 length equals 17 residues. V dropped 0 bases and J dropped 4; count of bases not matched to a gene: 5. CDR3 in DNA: TGTGCCAGCAGCTTGGGACTAGCGGGGTCACTCACCGGGGAGCTGTTTTTT. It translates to CASSLGLAGSLTGELFF. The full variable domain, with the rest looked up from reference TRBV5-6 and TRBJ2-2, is DAGVTQSPTHLIKTRGQQVTLRCSPKSGHDTVSWYQQALGQGPQFIFQYYEEEERQRGNFPDRFSGHQFPNYSSELNVNALLLGDSALYLCASSLGLAGSLTGELFFGEGSRLTVL.

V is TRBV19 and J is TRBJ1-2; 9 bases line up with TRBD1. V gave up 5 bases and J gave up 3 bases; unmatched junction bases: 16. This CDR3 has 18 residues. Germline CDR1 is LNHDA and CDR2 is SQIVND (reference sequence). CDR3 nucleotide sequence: TGTGCCAGTAGTCCTGGGGTTTTTTACACAGGGGGCGACTATGGCTACACCTTC. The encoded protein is CASSPGVFYTGGDYGYTF. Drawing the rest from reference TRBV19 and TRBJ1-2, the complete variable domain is DGGITQSPKYLFRKEGQNVTLSCEQNLNHDAMYWYRQDPGQGLRLIYYSQIVNDFQKGDIAEGYSVSREKKESFPLTVTSAQKNPTAFYLCASSPGVFYTGGDYGYTFGSGTRLTVV.